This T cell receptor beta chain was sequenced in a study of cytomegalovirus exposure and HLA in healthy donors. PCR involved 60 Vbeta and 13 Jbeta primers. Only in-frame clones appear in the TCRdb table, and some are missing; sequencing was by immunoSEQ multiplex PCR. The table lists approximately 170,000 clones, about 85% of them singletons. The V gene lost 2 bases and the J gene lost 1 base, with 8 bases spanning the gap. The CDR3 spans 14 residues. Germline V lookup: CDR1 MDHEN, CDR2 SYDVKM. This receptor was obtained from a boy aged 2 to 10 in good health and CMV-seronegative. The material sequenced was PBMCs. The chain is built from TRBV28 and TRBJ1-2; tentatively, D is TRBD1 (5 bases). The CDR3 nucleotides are TGTGCCAGCAGTTTAGGACAAGTTAACTATGGCTACACCTTC. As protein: CASSLGQVNYGYTF.